This entry features one T cell receptor (beta chain) sequence. Its antigen remains unidentified. No much larger clone is present one base from it, and per-base qualities are unavailable. The sample belongs to a study of post-analysis software for immune sequencing data (dated by TCRdb to the mid-2010s). Concerning the study at large: Recorded disease courses included relapsing-remitting, secondary progressive and progressive-relapsing multiple sclerosis, with some patients lacking subtype annotation. Patient repertoires were compared against about a dozen previously published healthy control repertoires from donors aged 6 to 25 years. A subset of samples was prepared in parallel using single-end sample barcoding, then pooled and co-amplified after Illumina adapter ligation.

To demonstrate the VDJtools post-analysis software, TCR beta repertoires were profiled from the peripheral blood of about a dozen young patients with multiple sclerosis. Multiple sclerosis patients were children and adolescents aged roughly 6 to 17 years. Results and caveats for the whole study, not just this receptor: A handful of TRBV segments, including TRBV5-6, TRBV5-1 and TRBV20-1, were significantly more frequent in patients than controls. Strong co-clustering of samples prepared in the same batch was shown by direct clustering with F measure, prompting a batch-effect correction. Compared with controls, multiple sclerosis patients had significantly lower normalized Chao1 diversity, a finding suggesting substantial peripheral T-cell clonal expansion. The multiple sclerosis patient group was slightly younger than the control group.

Measured from the cysteine to the phenylalanine, the CDR3 is 12 residues long. Only the CDR3 region is kept as DNA, spanning 36 bases read in frame from base 1. The germline V gene yields MNHEY for CDR1 and SVGEGT for CDR2. V loses 8 bases of germline sequence and J loses 0 bases, and the interval between the two ends is 7 bases. Library prep was done by PCR. Sequencing instrument: Illumina HiSeq 2500. Unique molecular identifiers were incorporated into TCR beta cDNA libraries to reduce PCR and sequencing biases. Per 1 to 10 million input T cells, approximately 500,000 cDNA molecules were obtained, such that each molecule approximated one T cell. The patient libraries were prepared and sequenced using the same protocol as the earlier healthy control dataset. Samples belonging to the same batch were prepared together, multiplexed and sequenced on a shared HiSeq lane. The study's own analysis went as follows. Raw barcoded reads were processed with MIGEC, and single-read molecular identifier groups were discarded before consensus assembly and CDR3 extraction. Clonotype tables were post-analysed with VDJtools, normalizing diversity by down-sampling all datasets to the smallest sample size. To correct batch-related cross-sample contamination, repertoire overlap clustering matched CDR3 amino acid sequences but not nucleotide sequences. TCRdb ran its own pipeline on the public reads, namely fastp trimming at Q25 and MiXCR clone calling, and kept in-frame beta chains. For every CDR3 protein sequence, its rows merge into one entry that carries the most common genes and DNA. TCRdb assigned the V and J calls; the authors' analysis was not used. Here the sample has approximately 630,000 distinct CDR3 sequences; approximately 60% occur a single time. 10% to 12% of the sample is held by the ten biggest clonotypes.

The sample was blood. The chain joins TRBV6-2 or TRBV6-3 to TRBJ2-5, with no D gene named confidently. The TCR was taken from a girl aged 2-10 years with multiple sclerosis. CDR3 protein: CASGVHQETQYF. The DNA sequence is TGTGCCAGCGGGGTACACCAAGAGACCCAGTACTTC.